This entry describes one T cell receptor (beta chain). This specimen belongs to a study of blood T cell repertoires in COVID-19. The overall study: COVID-19 samples, acute and convalescent, were from the United States, Italy and Spain. Sources were T cells, B-cell-depleted T cells, or PBMCs; the material itself was cDNA or gDNA.

As processed by the authors: Amplification from reference gene primers served as the basis for estimated nucleated cell counts. Libraries were prepared by immunoSEQ multiplex PCR; TCRdb keeps only in-frame clonotypes and omits some of them. Clone size and the V and J calls come from that table; the DNA yielded D and trimming. Among fewer than 250,000 clones listed, approximately 86% were seen once. J gave up 2 bases and V 8 bases, and 10 bases lay outside the gene matches. Germline V gives CDR1 MGHRA, CDR2 YSYEKL. CDR3 length: 15 amino acids. Recruitment covered 20 to 25 US areas and drew participants whose ages spanned roughly 18 to 90 years.

The sequenced sample consisted of PBMCs or T cells enriched from blood (not recorded which). The rearrangement uses TRBV4-1 and TRBJ2-5, with 8 bases identical to TRBD1. The receptor's source is a woman between 50 and 59 years old with acute COVID-19. The CDR3 protein is CASQALDRVQETQYF. CDR3 DNA sequence: TGCGCCAGCCAAGCACTGGACAGGGTTCAAGAGACCCAGTACTTC.